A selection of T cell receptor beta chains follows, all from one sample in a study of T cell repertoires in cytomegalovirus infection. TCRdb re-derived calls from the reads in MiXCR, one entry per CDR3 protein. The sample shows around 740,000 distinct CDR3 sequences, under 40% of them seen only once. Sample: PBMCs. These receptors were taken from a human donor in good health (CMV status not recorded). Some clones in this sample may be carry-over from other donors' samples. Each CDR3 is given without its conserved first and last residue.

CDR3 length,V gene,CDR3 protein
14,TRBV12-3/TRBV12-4,ASSHRGSFAKNIQY
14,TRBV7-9,ASSLAQGRGNQPQH
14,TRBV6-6,ASSADRRLVTQPQH
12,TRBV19,ASNPGGGNQPQH
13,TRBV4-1,ASSQEDRGLREQY
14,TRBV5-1,ASSRRQIATNEKLF
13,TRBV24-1,ATSVGSDSREPQH
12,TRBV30,AWSYTGISYEQY
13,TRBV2,ASSGVWANQETQY
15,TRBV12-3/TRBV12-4,ASSFGRTLNAGVELF
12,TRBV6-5,ASSYAGKNTEAF
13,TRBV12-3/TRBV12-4,ASSPRSGPGREQY
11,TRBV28,ASTLGGSDEQF
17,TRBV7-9,ASSLRRLAGDRGTGELF
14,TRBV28,ASSSGASSYNSPLH
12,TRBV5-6,ASSLETGSAEAF
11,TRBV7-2,ASSSQGIGKLF
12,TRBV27,ASSLAVSYNEQF
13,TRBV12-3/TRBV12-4,ASSSPHRGNTEAF
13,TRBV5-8,ASSLDAGGRGGYT
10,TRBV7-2,ASSLRTSPQF
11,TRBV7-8,ASSLVSDEKLF
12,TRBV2,ASTSDWGDQPQH
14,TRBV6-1,ASSEFGRNSGNTIY
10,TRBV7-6,ASSRVGEKLF
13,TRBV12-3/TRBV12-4,ASSPLASGANVLT
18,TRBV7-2,ASSSLPHLSAAWMNTEAF
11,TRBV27,ASRAGTIGAQY
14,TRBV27,ASSLAPPRSASPLH
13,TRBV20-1,SASPDRGGYNEQF
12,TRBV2,ASSEAYRGDGYT
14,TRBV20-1,SARDRLAEYQETQY
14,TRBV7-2,ASSTTGTGPGHTIY
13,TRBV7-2,ASSLPRGGGNEQF